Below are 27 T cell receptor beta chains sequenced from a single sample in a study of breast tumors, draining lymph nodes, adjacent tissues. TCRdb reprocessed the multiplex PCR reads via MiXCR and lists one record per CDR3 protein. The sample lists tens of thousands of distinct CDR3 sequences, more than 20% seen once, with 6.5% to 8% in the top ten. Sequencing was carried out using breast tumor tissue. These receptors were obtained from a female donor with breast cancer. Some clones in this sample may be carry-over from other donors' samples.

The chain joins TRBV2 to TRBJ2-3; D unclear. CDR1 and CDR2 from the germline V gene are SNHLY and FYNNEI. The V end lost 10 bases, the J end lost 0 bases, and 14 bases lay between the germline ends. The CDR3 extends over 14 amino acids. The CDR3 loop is CANPRLESTDTQYF. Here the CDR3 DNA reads TGTGCCAACCCCAGGCTAGAAAGCACAGATACGCAGTATTTT.

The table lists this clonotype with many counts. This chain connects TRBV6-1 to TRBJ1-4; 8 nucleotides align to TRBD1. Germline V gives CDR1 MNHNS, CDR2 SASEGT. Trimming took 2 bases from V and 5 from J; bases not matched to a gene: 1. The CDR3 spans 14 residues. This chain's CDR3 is CASSETGGNEKLFF. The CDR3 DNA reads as TGTGCCAGCAGTGAAACAGGGGGGAATGAAAAACTGTTTTTT.

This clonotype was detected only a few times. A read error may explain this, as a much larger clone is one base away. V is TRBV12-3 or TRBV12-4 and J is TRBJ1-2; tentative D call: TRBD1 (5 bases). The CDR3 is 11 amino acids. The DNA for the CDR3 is TGTGCCAGCAGTTTCCAGGGAAGTTACATCTTC. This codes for CASSFQGSYIF.

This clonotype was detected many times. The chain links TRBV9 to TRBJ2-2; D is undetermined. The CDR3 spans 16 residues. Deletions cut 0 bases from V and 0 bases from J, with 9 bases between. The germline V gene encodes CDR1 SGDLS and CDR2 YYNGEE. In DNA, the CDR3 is TGTGCCAGCAGCGTAGGGTTTAGCCCGAACACCGGGGAGCTGTTTTTT. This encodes CASSVGFSPNTGELFF.

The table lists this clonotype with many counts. This CDR3 is CASRAGFENQPQHF. In nucleotides, the CDR3 is TGTGCCAGCAGAGCGGGCTTCGAAAATCAGCCCCAGCATTTT. The V call is TRBV12-3 or TRBV12-4, the J call TRBJ1-5; D is unclear. Trimming shortened V by 6 bases and J by 4 bases, and 13 bases separated the two germline ends. This CDR3 has 14 amino acids.

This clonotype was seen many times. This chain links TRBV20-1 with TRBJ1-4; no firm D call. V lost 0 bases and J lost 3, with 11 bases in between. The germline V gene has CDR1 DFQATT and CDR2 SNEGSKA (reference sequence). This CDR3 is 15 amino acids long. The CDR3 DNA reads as TGCAGTGCTAGAGATTACGGGCACTCTAATGAAAAACTGTTTTTT. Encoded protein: CSARDYGHSNEKLFF.

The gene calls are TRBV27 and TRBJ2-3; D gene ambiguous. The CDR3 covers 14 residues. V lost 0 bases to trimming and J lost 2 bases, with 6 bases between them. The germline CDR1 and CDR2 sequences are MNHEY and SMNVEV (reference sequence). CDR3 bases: TGTGCCAGCAGTTTATCGAAACCCACAGATACGCAGTATTTT. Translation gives CASSLSKPTDTQYF.

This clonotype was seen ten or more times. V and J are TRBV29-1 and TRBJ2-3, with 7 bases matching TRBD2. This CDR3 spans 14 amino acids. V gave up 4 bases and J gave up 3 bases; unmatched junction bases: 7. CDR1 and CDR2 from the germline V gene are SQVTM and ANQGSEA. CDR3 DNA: TGCAGCGTTGTAGGGCTAGCGGCTACAGATACGCAGTATTTT. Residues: CSVVGLAATDTQYF.

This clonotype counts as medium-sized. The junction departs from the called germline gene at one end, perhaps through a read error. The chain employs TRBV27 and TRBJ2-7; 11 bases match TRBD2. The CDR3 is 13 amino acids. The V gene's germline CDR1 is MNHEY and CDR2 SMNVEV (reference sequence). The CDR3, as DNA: TGTGCCAGCAGCGGGTATAGCGGGAGGGCCCTGGACTTC. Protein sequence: CASSGYSGRALDF.

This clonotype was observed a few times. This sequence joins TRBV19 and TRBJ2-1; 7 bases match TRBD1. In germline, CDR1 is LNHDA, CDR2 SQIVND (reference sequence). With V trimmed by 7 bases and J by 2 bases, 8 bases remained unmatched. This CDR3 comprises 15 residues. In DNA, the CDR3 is TGTGCCAGTAACCTAGGGGGCTGGCCCTACAATGAGCAGTTCTTC. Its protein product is CASNLGGWPYNEQFF.

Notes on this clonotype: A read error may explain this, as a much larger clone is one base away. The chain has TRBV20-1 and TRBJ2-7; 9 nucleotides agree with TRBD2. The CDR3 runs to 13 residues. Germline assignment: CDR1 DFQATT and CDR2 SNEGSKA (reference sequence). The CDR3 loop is CSARGTSDYERYF. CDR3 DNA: TGCAGTGCTAGAGGGACTAGCGATTACGAGCGGTACTTC.

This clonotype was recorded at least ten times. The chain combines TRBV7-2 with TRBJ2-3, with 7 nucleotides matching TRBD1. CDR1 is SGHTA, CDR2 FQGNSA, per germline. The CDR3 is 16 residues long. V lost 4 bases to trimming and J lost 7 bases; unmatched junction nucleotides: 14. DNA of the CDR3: TGTGCCAGCAGCTCGAACTTAGGGGGCGGTGTGAATACGCAGTATTTT. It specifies CASSSNLGGGVNTQYF. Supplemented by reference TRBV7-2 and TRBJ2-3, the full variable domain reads GAGVSQSPSNKVTEKGKDVELRCDPISGHTALYWYRQSLGQGLEFLIYFQGNSAPDKSGLPSDRFSAERTGGSVSTLTIQRTQQEDSAVYLCASSSNLGGGVNTQYFGPGTRLTVL.

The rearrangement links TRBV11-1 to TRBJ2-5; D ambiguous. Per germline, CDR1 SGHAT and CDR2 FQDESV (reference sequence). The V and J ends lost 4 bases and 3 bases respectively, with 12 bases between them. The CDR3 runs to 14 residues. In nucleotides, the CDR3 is TGTGCCAGCAGCTCACCCCCTGGTGAAGAGACCCAGTACTTC. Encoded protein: CASSSPPGEETQYF.

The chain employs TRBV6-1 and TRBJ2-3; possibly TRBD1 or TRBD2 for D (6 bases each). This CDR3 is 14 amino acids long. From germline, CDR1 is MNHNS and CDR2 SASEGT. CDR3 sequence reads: CTILRGHEADTQYF. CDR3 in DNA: TGTACCATTCTTCGGGGGCATGAGGCAGATACGCAGTATTTT.

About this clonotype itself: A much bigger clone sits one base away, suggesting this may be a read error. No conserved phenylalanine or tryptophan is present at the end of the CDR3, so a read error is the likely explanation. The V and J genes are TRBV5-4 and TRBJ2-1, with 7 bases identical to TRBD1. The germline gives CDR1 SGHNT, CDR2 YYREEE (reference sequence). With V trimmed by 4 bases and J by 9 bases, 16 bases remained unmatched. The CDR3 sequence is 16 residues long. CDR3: CASSPKDRSSTREQFL. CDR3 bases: TGTGCCAGCAGCCCCAAGGACAGGTCCTCCACCCGTGAGCAGTTCCTC.

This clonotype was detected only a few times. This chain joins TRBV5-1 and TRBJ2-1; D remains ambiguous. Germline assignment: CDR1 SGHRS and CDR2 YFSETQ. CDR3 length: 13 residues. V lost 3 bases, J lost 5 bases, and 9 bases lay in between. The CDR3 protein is CASSWVGNNEQFF. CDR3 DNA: TGCGCCAGCAGCTGGGTTGGGAACAATGAGCAGTTCTTC.

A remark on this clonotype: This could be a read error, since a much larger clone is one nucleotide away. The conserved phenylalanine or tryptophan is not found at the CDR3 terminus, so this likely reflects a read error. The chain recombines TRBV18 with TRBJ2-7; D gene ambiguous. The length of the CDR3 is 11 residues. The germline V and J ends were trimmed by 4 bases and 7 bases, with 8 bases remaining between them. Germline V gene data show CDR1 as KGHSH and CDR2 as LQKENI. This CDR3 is CASSLIWEQYS. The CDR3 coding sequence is TGTGCCAGCTCACTAATATGGGAGCAGTACTCC.

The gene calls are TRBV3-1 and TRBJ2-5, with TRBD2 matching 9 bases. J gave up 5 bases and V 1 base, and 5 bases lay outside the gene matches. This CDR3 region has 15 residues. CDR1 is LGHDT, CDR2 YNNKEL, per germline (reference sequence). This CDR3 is CASSQVPSGVETQYF. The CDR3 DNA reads TGTGCCAGCAGCCAAGTCCCTAGCGGGGTCGAGACCCAGTACTTC.

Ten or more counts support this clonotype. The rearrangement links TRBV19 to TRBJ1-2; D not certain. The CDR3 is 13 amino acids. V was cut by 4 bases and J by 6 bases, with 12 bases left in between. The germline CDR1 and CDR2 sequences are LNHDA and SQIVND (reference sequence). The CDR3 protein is CASSRGKVNGYTF. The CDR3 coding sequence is TGTGCCAGTAGTAGGGGAAAGGTCAATGGCTACACCTTC.

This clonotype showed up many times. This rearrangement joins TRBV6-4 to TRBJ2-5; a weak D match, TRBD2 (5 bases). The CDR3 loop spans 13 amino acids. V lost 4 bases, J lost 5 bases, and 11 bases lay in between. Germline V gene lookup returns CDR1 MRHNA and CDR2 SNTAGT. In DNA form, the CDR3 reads TGTGCCAGCAGTGGGGAGTTCGGGGAGACCCAGTACTTC. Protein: CASSGEFGETQYF.

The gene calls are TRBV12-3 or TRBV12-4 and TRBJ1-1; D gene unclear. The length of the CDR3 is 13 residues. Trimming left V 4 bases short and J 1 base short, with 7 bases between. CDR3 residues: CASSSRQNTEAFF. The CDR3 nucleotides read TGTGCCAGCAGTTCCAGACAGAACACTGAAGCTTTCTTT.

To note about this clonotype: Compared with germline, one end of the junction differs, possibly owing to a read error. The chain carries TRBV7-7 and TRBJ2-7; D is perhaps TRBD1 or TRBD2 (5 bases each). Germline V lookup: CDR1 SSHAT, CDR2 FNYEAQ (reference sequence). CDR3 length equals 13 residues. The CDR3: CASSLAQGNERYF. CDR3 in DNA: TGTGCTAGCAGCTTAGCGCAGGGTAACGAGCGGTACTTC.

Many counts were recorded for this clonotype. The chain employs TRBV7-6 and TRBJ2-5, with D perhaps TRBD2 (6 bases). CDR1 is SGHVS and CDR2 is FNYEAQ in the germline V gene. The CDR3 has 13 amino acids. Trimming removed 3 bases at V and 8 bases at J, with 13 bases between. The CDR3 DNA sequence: TGTGCCAGCAGCTTTGGGGGGACCCACACCCAGTACTTC. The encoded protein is CASSFGGTHTQYF.

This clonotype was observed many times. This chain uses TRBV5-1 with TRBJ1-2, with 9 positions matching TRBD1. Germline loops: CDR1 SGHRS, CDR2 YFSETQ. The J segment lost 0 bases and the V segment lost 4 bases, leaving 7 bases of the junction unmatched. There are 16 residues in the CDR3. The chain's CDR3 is CASSAIQGASNYGYTF. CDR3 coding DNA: TGCGCCAGCAGCGCCATACAGGGGGCGTCTAACTATGGCTACACCTTC.

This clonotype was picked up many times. As DNA, the CDR3 is TGTGCCAGCAGCCAAGTAGCGGGAGGGCCAAGTGAGCAGTACTTC. Residues: CASSQVAGGPSEQYF. The chain employs TRBV3-1 and TRBJ2-7; TRBD2 matches 11 bases. The V gene end was trimmed by 1 base and the J gene end by 7 bases; junction bases not matched to a gene: 6. CDR3 length equals 15 residues. Germline lookup yields CDR1 LGHDT and CDR2 YNNKEL (reference sequence).

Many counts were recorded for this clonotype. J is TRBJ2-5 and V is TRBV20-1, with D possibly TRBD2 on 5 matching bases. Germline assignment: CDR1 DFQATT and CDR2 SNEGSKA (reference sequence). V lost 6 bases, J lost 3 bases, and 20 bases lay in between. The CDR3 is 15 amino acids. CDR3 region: CSAELRGSSKETQYF. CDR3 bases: TGCAGTGCCGAGCTCCGCGGGTCATCTAAAGAGACCCAGTACTTC.

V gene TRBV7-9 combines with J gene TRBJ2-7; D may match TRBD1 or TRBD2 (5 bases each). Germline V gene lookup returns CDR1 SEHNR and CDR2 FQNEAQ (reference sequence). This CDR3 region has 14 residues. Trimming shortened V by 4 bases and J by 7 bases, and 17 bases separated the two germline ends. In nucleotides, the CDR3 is TGTGCCAGCAGCTCCGGGGCAGGACTGGGTGAGCAGTACTTC. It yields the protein CASSSGAGLGEQYF.